These T cell receptor beta chains were read from a single sample in a study of cytomegalovirus exposure and HLA in healthy donors. Measured with immunoSEQ multiplex PCR; TCRdb has only the in-frame clones, and not every one. The sample includes around 100,000 clones, 67% of them seen just once. Input material: PBMCs. Receptor source: a man between 18 and 29 years old in good health and CMV-seropositive. CDR3s include the opening cysteine and the closing phenylalanine or tryptophan. Fields, in order: J gene, D gene, V gene, clone size, CDR3 protein, CDR3 DNA. A D gene is named only where the DNA matches it firmly. Where a row states a size, it is once, few, many or the class of an expanded clone; other rows omit it.

>TRBJ2-3|TRBD2|TRBV27|.
CASSRLAGGLDTQYF
TGTGCCAGCAGTCGACTAGCGGGGGGGCTGGATACGCAGTATTTT
>TRBJ2-1|.|TRBV29-1|.
CSVEGQNEQFF
TGCAGCGTTGAAGGGCAGAATGAGCAGTTCTTC
>TRBJ1-1|TRBD1|TRBV6-6|few
CASSFKQGTGEAFF
TGTGCCAGCAGTTTCAAACAGGGGACAGGTGAAGCTTTCTTT
>TRBJ1-2|.|TRBV10-2|.
CASTHGTSYGYTF
TGCGCCAGCACCCACGGGACAAGCTATGGCTACACCTTC
>TRBJ2-2|.|TRBV11-1|.
CASSLYYLPGELFF
TGTGCCAGCAGCCTTTACTACCTTCCCGGGGAGCTGTTTTTT
>TRBJ2-1|TRBD1|TRBV19|.
CASSIGGPGQGAYNEQFF
TGTGCCAGTAGTATTGGGGGACCGGGACAGGGGGCCTACAATGAGCAGTTCTTC
>TRBJ1-4|TRBD1|TRBV18|.
CASSPGQQNEKLFF
TGTGCCAGCTCACCGGGACAGCAGAATGAAAAACTGTTTTTT
>TRBJ1-1|.|TRBV5-1|few
CASSYLTELNTEAFF
TGCGCCAGCAGCTACCTAACTGAGCTGAACACTGAAGCTTTCTTT
>TRBJ2-3|TRBD1|TRBV27|.
CASRGQGDTDTQYF
TGTGCCAGCCGGGGACAGGGGGACACAGATACGCAGTATTTT
>TRBJ2-1|.|TRBV4-1|.
CASSQAGGLKFADEQFF
TGCGCCAGCAGCCAAGCTGGCGGCCTTAAGTTCGCAGATGAGCAGTTCTTC
>TRBJ1-1|TRBD1|TRBV19|few
CASSIGADHSGQGRTEAFF
TGTGCCAGTAGTATAGGGGCGGACCATTCCGGACAGGGTAGAACTGAAGCTTTCTTT
>TRBJ2-5|.|TRBV7-9|few
CASSRGETQYF
TGTGCCAGCAGCAGAGGAGAGACCCAGTACTTC
>TRBJ1-2|TRBD1|TRBV29-1|.
CSVGTGDFYGYTF
TGCAGCGTGGGTACAGGGGACTTCTATGGCTACACCTTC
>TRBJ1-6|TRBD1|TRBV5-1|few
CASSLFPGTEFYNSPLHF
TGCGCCAGCAGCTTGTTCCCCGGGACAGAATTCTATAATTCACCCCTCCACTTT
>TRBJ2-1|TRBD2|TRBV4-1|.
CASRDTGAGGLEEQFF
TGCGCCAGCAGGGACACTGGGGCGGGGGGGCTGGAGGAGCAGTTCTTC
>TRBJ1-4|TRBD1|TRBV7-9|few
CASSSRQGEKLFF
TGTGCCAGCAGCTCGAGACAGGGCGAAAAACTGTTTTTT
>TRBJ2-1|.|TRBV6-5|.
CASRTGYNEQFF
TGTGCCAGCAGGACGGGCTACAATGAGCAGTTCTTC
>TRBJ1-2|TRBD1|TRBV6-1|.
CASSEGTGGFGYTF
TGTGCCAGCAGTGAAGGGACAGGGGGGTTTGGCTACACCTTC
>TRBJ1-4|.|TRBV6-6|.
CASSFDRRNEKLFF
TGTGCCAGCAGCTTTGACAGGAGAAATGAAAAACTGTTTTTT
>TRBJ1-2|TRBD1|TRBV29-1|.
CSVEEYRDSTLNYGYTF
TGCAGCGTTGAAGAATACCGGGACAGTACTCTCAACTATGGCTACACCTTC
>TRBJ2-7|TRBD2|TRBV11-2|.
CASSLGGGLGKTYEQYF
TGTGCCAGCAGCTTAGGGGGGGGACTAGGCAAGACCTACGAGCAGTACTTC
>TRBJ1-5|TRBD1|TRBV5-5|.
CASSFGQGAIQPQHF
TGTGCCAGCAGCTTTGGACAGGGAGCAATTCAGCCCCAGCATTTT
>TRBJ2-5|TRBD1|TRBV10-3|.
CAISLTGQTQETQYF
TGTGCCATCAGCCTGACGGGACAGACCCAAGAGACCCAGTACTTC
>TRBJ1-5|.|TRBV5-1|.
CASSPDPGGSNQPQHF
TGCGCCAGCAGCCCAGATCCTGGCGGGAGCAATCAGCCCCAGCATTTT
>TRBJ1-1|.|TRBV7-9|.
CASEEAGYGNTEAFF
TGTGCCAGCGAAGAGGCGGGGTATGGGAACACTGAAGCTTTCTTT
>TRBJ2-3|TRBD2|TRBV5-1|.
CASSLEIAGTSSSGKRTDTQYF
TGCGCCAGCAGCTTGGAGATCGCAGGAACCTCATCTAGCGGGAAACGCACAGATACGCAGTATTTT
>TRBJ2-1|TRBD1|TRBV2|.
CASSSLQGVDYYNEQFF
TGTGCCAGCAGTAGTCTTCAGGGGGTGGATTATTACAATGAGCAGTTCTTC
>TRBJ2-1|TRBD2|TRBV5-1|.
CASSLSQRGISYNEQFF
TGCGCCAGCAGCTTGTCACAGCGGGGTATCTCCTACAATGAGCAGTTCTTC
>TRBJ1-1|TRBD1|TRBV27|.
CASSATGVNTEAFF
TGTGCCAGCAGTGCCACAGGGGTGAACACTGAAGCTTTCTTT
>TRBJ1-5|.|TRBV5-6|.
CASSFGGKKGNQPQHF
TGTGCCAGCAGCTTTGGAGGGAAAAAGGGCAATCAGCCCCAGCATTTT
>TRBJ2-3|.|TRBV2|few
CASRGGLSTDTQYF
TGTGCCAGCAGGGGGGGGCTTAGCACAGATACGCAGTATTTT
>TRBJ1-6|.|TRBV19|.
CASSIDGGNSPLHF
TGTGCCAGTAGTATAGATGGAGGGAATTCACCCCTCCACTTT
>TRBJ2-1|TRBD1|TRBV7-9|once
CASSYRDREGNEQFF
TGTGCCAGCAGTTACCGGGACAGGGAAGGCAATGAGCAGTTCTTC
>TRBJ2-2|TRBD1|TRBV6-6|.
CASSFGQGDTRELFF
TGTGCCAGCAGTTTCGGACAGGGGGACACCAGGGAGCTGTTTTTT
>TRBJ1-1|.|TRBV5-1|.
CASSPPGQYMNTEAFF
TGCGCCAGCAGCCCACCTGGACAGTACATGAACACTGAAGCTTTCTTT
>TRBJ2-1|TRBD2|TRBV10-1|once
CASSESWRGGRNEQFF
TGCGCCAGCAGTGAGTCTTGGCGGGGGGGAAGGAATGAGCAGTTCTTC
>TRBJ1-2|.|TRBV6-1|.
CASSDRDGYTF
TGTGCCAGCAGTGACCGTGATGGCTACACCTTC
>TRBJ2-2|.|TRBV27|.
CASSLRTGGFGAGELFF
.
>TRBJ1-1|TRBD1|TRBV10-3|.
CAIRDRATEAFF
TGTGCCATCAGGGACAGGGCCACTGAAGCTTTCTTT
>TRBJ1-1|.|TRBV5-6|.
CASSSLNSRNTEAFF
TGTGCCAGCAGCTCTCTAAACAGCCGGAACACTGAAGCTTTCTTT
>TRBJ2-2|.|TRBV28|.
CASSLRVVDTGELFF
TGTGCCAGCAGCCTCAGGGTAGTCGACACCGGGGAGCTGTTTTTT
>TRBJ2-2|TRBD1|TRBV19|.
CATRTDRVNTGELFF
TGTGCCACCCGAACCGACAGGGTCAACACCGGGGAGCTGTTTTTT
>TRBJ1-4|TRBD1|TRBV5-1|.
CASSLQGRGEKLFF
TGCGCCAGCAGCTTACAGGGGCGCGGTGAAAAACTGTTTTTT
>TRBJ2-3|.|TRBV6-5|few
CASSFQDETDTQYF
TGTGCCAGCAGTTTTCAAGATGAGACAGATACGCAGTATTTT
>TRBJ2-1|.|TRBV5-8|.
CASSLETTGAYNEQFF
TGTGCCAGCAGCTTGGAGACAACCGGCGCCTACAATGAGCAGTTCTTC
>TRBJ2-2|TRBD2|TRBV15|.
CATSRLAGEISGELFF
TGTGCCACCAGCAGACTAGCGGGGGAGATCTCCGGGGAGCTGTTTTTT
>TRBJ2-7|TRBD1|TRBV30|.
CAWGQGSYEQYF
TGTGCCTGGGGACAGGGCTCCTACGAGCAGTACTTC
>TRBJ2-5|TRBD2|TRBV10-2|.
CASSWSGGQETQYF
TGCGCCAGCAGTTGGAGCGGGGGTCAAGAGACCCAGTACTTC
>TRBJ1-6|.|TRBV5-1|once
CASRRTVEGSPLHF
TGCGCCAGCAGAAGGACAGTCGAAGGTTCTCCCCTCCACTTT
>TRBJ1-1|TRBD1|TRBV28|.
CASSPGTGKNTEAFF
TGTGCCAGCAGTCCCGGGACAGGCAAGAACACTGAAGCTTTCTTT
>TRBJ2-2|TRBD1|TRBV6-6|.
CASSTDRGLLAGELFF
TGTGCCAGCAGTACGGACAGGGGATTATTGGCCGGGGAGCTGTTTTTT
>TRBJ2-4|.|TRBV2|.
CASSESGNIQYF
TGTGCCAGCAGTGAATCCGGGAACATTCAGTACTTC
>TRBJ1-5|.|TRBV6-5|.
CASSYPPGNNQPQHF
TGTGCCAGCAGTTACCCACCAGGGAACAATCAGCCCCAGCATTTT
>TRBJ2-5|TRBD2|TRBV6-1|.
CASSVLAGGTQETQYF
TGTGCCAGCAGTGTGTTAGCGGGAGGGACACAAGAGACCCAGTACTTC
>TRBJ2-1|.|TRBV6-4|.
CASSDNEVEGTGWTNDNEQFF
TGTGCCAGCAGTGACAACGAGGTGGAGGGTACGGGGTGGACTAACGACAATGAGCAGTTCTTC